The next 3 T cell receptor beta chains were all read from a single sample in a study of early T cells in non-severe SARS-CoV-2 infection. A single record per CDR3 protein comes from TCRdb applying MiXCR to the 5' RACE reads. The sample lists tens of thousands of distinct CDR3 sequences, 5% to 6.5% occurring once. Sequencing was performed on whole blood. The receptors come from an adult who was a healthcare worker with PCR-confirmed SARS-CoV-2 infection or an uninfected control (not recorded which).

This clonotype was counted many times. The rearrangement links TRBV20-1 to TRBJ1-1; D is perhaps TRBD1 (6 bases). V lost 0 bases and J lost 2, with 13 bases in between. Germline CDR1 is DFQATT and CDR2 is SNEGSKA (reference sequence). This CDR3 has 15 amino acids. In DNA form, the CDR3 reads TGCAGTGCTAGAGATTCCACAGGGTACAACACTGAAGCTTTCTTT. Amino acids: CSARDSTGYNTEAFF.

This clonotype showed up just a few times. The gene calls are TRBV13 and TRBJ2-7; 9 bases align to TRBD1. The ends lost 4 bases at V and 4 bases at J; junction bases unmatched: 5. This CDR3 has 14 amino acids. CDR1 and CDR2 from the germline V gene are PRHDT and FYEKMQ (reference sequence). The CDR3 loop reads CASSSDRGQYEQYF. The CDR3 DNA is TGTGCCAGCAGCTCGGACAGGGGTCAATACGAGCAGTACTTC.

The V call is TRBV5-4, the J call TRBJ2-3; tentative D call: TRBD1 (6 bases). Germline V gene sequence: CDR1 SGHNT, CDR2 YYREEE (reference sequence). CDR3 size: 15 residues. V dropped 2 bases and J dropped 1 base, with 11 bases sitting between them. CDR3 protein: CASSLGGERTDTQYF. DNA for the CDR3: TGTGCCAGCAGCTTAGGGGGTGAACGCACAGATACGCAGTATTTT.